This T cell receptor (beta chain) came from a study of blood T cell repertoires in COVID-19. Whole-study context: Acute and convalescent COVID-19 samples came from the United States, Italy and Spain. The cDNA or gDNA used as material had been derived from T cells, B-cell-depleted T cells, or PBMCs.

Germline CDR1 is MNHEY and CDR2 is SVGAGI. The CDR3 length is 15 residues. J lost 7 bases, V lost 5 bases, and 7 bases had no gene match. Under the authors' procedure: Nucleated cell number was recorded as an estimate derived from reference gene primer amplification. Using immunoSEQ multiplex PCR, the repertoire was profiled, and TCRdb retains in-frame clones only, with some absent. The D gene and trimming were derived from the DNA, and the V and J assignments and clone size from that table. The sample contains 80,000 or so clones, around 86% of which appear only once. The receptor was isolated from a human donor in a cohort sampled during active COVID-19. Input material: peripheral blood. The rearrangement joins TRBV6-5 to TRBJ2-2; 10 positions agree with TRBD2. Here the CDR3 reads CASSSLAGADGELFF. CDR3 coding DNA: TGTGCCAGCAGTAGTCTAGCGGGAGCGGACGGGGAGCTGTTTTTT.